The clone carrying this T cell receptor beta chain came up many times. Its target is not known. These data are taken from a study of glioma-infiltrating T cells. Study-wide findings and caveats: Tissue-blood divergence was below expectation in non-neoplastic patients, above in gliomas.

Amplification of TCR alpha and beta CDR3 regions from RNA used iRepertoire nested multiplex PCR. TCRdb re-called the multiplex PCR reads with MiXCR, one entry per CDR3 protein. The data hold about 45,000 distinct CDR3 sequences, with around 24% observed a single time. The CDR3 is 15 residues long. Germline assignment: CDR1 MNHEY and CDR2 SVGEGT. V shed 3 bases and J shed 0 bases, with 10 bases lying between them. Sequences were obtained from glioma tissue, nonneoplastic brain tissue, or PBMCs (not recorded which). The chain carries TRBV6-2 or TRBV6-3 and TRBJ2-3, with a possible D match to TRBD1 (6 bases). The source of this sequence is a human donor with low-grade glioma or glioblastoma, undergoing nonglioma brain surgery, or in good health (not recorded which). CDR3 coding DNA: TGTGCCAGCAGTTATGTGGGACATAGCACAGATACGCAGTATTTT. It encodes CASSYVGHSTDTQYF.